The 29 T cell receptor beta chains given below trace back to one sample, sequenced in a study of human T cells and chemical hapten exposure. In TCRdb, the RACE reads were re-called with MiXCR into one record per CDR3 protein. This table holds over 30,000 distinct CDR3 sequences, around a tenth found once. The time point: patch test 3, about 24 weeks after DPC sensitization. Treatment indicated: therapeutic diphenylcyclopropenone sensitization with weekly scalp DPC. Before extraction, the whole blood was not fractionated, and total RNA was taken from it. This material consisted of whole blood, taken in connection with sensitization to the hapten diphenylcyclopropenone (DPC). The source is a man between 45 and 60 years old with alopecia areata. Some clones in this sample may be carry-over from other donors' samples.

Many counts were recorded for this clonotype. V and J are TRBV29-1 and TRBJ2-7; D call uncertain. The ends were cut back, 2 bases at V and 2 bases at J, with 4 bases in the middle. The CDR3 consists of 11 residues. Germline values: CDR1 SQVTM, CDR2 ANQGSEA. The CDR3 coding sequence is TGCAGCGTTGAAACAGCCTACGAGCAGTACTTC. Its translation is CSVETAYEQYF.

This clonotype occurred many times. The CDR3 DNA reads as TGTGCCAGCAGCCGATGGGACCCCCCAGGGGAGCAGTACTTC. Translation gives CASSRWDPPGEQYF. The chain combines TRBV7-9 with TRBJ2-7; possibly TRBD1 or TRBD2 for D (5 bases each). From germline, CDR1 is SEHNR and CDR2 FQNEAQ (reference sequence). V lost 5 bases, J lost 7 bases, and 18 bases lay in between. The length of the CDR3 is 14 residues.

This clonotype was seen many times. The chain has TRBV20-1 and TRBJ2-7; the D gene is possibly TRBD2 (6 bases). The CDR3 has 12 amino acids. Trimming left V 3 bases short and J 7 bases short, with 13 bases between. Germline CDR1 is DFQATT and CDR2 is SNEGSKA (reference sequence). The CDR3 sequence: CSARRDGGEQYF. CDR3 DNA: TGCAGTGCTAGGAGGGACGGGGGAGAGCAGTACTTC.

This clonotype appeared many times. CDR3 residues: CASRGTGLGYEQFF. In DNA, the CDR3 is TGTGCCAGCAGGGGGACAGGTCTCGGGTATGAGCAGTTCTTC. The chain links TRBV28 to TRBJ2-1; 8 nucleotides align to TRBD1. Germline loops: CDR1 MDHEN, CDR2 SYDVKM. The CDR3 contains 14 residues. V was pared by 6 bases and J by 8 bases, with 9 bases of the junction left unmatched. Combining the CDR3 with reference TRBV28 and TRBJ2-1 gives the whole variable domain DVKVTQSSRYLVKRTGEKVFLECVQDMDHENMFWYRQDPGLGLRLIYFSYDVKMKEKGDIPEGYSVSREKKERFSLILESASTNQTSMYLCASRGTGLGYEQFFGPGTRLTVL.

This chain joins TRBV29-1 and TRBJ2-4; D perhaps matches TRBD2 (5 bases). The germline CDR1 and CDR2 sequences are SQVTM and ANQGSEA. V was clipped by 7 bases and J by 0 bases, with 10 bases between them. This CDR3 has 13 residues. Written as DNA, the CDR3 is TGCAGCGCTCGGACTGTAGCCAAAAACATTCAGTACTTC. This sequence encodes CSARTVAKNIQYF.

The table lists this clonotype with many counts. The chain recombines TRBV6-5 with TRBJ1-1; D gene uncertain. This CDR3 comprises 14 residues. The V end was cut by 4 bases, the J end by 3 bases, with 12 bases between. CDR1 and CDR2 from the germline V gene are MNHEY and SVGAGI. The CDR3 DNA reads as TGTGCCAGCAGTTCATTCGGCTCTGACACTGAAGCTTTCTTT. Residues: CASSSFGSDTEAFF.

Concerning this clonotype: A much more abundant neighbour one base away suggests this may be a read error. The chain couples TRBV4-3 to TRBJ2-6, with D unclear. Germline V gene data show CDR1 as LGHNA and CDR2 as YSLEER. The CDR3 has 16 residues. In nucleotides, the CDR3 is TGCGCCAGCACCCAAGTGTGGGGCTCTGGGGCCAACGTCCTGACTTTC. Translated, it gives CASTQVWGSGANVLTF.

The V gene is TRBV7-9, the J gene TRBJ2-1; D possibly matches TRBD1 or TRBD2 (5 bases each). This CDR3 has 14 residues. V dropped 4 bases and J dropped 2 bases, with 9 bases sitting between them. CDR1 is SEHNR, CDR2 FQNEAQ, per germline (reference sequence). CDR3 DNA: TGTGCCAGCAGCTACGGGGCAGCCTACAATGAGCAGTTCTTC. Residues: CASSYGAAYNEQFF.

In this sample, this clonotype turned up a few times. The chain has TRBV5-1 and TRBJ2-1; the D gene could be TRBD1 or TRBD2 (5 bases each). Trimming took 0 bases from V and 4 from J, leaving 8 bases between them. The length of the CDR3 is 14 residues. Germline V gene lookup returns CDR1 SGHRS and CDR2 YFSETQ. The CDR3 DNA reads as TGCGCCAGCAGCTTGGACGGGACGTACAATGAGCAGTTCTTC. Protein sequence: CASSLDGTYNEQFF. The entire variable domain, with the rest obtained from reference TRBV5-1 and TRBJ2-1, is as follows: KAGVTQTPRYLIKTRGQQVTLSCSPISGHRSVSWYQQTPGQGLQFLFEYFSETQRNKGNFPGRFSGRQFSNSRSEMNVSTLELGDSALYLCASSLDGTYNEQFFGPGTRLTVL.

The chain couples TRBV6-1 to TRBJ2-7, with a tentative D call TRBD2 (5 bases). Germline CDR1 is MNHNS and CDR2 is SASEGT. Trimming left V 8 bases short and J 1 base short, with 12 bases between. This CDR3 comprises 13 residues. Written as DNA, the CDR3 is TGTGCCAGCTCCAGTCGGGATTCCTACGAGCAGTACTTC. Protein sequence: CASSSRDSYEQYF.

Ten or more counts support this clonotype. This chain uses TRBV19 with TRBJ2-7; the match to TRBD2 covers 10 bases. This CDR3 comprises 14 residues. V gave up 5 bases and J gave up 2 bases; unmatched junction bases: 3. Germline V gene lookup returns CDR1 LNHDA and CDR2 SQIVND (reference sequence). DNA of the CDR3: TGTGCCAGTAGTCTACTAGCGGGAACCTACGAGCAGTACTTC. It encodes CASSLLAGTYEQYF. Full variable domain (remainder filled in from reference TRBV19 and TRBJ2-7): DGGITQSPKYLFRKEGQNVTLSCEQNLNHDAMYWYRQDPGQGLRLIYYSQIVNDFQKGDIAEGYSVSREKKESFPLTVTSAQKNPTAFYLCASSLLAGTYEQYFGPGTRLTVT.

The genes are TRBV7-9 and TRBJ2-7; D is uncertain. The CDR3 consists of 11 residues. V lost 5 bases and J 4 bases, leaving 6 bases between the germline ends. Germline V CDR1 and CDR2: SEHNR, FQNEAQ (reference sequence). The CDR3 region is CASSLIYEQYF. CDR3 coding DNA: TGTGCCAGCAGCCTGATATACGAGCAGTACTTC. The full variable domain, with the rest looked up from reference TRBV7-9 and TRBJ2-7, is DTGVSQNPRHKITKRGQNVTFRCDPISEHNRLYWYRQTLGQGPEFLTYFQNEAQLEKSRLLSDRFSAERPKGSFSTLEIQRTEQGDSAMYLCASSLIYEQYFGPGTRLTVT.

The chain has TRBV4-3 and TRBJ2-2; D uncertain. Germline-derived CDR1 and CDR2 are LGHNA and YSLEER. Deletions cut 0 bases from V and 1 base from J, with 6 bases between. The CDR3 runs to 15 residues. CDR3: CASSQETGNTGELFF. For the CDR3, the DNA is TGCGCCAGCAGCCAAGAAACGGGGAACACCGGGGAGCTGTTTTTT.

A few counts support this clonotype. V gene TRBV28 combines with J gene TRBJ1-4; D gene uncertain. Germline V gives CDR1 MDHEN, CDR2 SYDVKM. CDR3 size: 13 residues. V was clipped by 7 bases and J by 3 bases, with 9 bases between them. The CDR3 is CASNTPANEKLFF. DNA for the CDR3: TGTGCCAGCAATACACCTGCTAATGAAAAACTGTTTTTT.

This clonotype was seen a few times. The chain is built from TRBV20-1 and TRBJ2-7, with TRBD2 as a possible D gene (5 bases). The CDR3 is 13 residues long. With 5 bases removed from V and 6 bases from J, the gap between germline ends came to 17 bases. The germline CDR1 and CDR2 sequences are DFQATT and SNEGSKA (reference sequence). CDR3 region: CSAPRRNEGEQYF. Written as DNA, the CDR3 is TGCAGTGCTCCTAGGCGAAATGAGGGCGAGCAGTACTTC.

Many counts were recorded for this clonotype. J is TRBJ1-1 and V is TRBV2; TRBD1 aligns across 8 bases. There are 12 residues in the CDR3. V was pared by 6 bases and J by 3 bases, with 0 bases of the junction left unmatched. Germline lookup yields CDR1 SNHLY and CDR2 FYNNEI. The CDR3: CASRQGDTEAFF. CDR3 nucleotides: TGTGCCAGCAGACAGGGGGACACTGAAGCTTTCTTT.

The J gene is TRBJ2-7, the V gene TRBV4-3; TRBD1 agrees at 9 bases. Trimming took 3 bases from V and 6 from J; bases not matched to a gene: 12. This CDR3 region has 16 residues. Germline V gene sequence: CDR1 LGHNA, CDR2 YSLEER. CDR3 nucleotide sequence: TGCGCCAGCAGCCACGTGGGACAGGGACGCCGGGGCGAGCAGTACTTC. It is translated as CASSHVGQGRRGEQYF.

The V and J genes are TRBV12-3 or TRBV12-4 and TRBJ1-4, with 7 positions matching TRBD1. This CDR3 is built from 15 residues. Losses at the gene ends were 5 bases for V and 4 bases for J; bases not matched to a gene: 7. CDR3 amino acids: CASSPGTVLNEKLFF. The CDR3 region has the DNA TGTGCCAGCAGTCCCGGGACAGTCCTTAATGAAAAACTGTTTTTT.

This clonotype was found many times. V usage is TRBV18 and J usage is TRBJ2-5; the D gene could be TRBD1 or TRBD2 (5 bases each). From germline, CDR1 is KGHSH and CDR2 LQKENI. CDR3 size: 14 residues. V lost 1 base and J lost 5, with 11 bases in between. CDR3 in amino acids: CASSPRGNEETQYF. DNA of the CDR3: TGTGCCAGCTCACCACGGGGGAACGAGGAGACCCAGTACTTC.

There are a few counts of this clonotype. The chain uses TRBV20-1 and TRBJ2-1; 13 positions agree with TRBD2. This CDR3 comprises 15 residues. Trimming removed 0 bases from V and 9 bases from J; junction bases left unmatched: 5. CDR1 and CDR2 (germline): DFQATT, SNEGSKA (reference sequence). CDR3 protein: CSARETSGRYSEQFF. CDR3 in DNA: TGCAGTGCTAGAGAGACTAGCGGGAGGTATAGTGAGCAGTTCTTC.

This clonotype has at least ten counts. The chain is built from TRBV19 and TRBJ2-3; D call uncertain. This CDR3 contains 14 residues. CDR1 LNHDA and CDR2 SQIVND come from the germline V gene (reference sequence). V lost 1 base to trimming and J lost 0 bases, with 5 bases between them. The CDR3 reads CASSIGQSTDTQYF. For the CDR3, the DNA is TGTGCCAGTAGTATAGGTCAGAGCACAGATACGCAGTATTTT. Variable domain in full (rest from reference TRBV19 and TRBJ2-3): DGGITQSPKYLFRKEGQNVTLSCEQNLNHDAMYWYRQDPGQGLRLIYYSQIVNDFQKGDIAEGYSVSREKKESFPLTVTSAQKNPTAFYLCASSIGQSTDTQYFGPGTRLTVL.

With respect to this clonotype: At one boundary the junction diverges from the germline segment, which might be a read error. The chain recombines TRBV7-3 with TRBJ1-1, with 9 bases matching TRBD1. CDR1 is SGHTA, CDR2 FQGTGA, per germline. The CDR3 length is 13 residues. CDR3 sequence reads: CVSSFTGGSEAFF. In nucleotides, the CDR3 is TGTGTCAGCAGCTTCACAGGGGGCTCTGAAGCTTTCTTT.

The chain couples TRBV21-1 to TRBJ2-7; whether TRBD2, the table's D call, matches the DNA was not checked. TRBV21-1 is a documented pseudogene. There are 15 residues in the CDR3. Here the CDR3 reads CASSSNGTSGRAWYF. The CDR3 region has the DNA TGTGCCAGCAGTTCCAACGGGACTAGCGGGAGGGCCTGGTACTTC.

CDR3 region: CASRTTGVGQFF. The CDR3 bases are TGTGCCAGCAGAACGACAGGGGTAGGTCAGTTCTTC. V is TRBV28 and J is TRBJ2-1; TRBD1 matches at 8 bases. The junction had 8 bases not matched to a gene; V was cut back by 6 bases and J by 13 bases. This CDR3 has 12 residues. Per the germline V gene, CDR1 is MDHEN and CDR2 is SYDVKM.

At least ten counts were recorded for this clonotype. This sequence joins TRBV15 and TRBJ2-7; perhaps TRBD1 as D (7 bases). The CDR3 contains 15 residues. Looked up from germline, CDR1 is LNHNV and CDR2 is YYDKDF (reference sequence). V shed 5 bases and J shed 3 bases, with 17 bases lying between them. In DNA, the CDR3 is TGTGCCACCAGCGTGGACCACAGGGGAGGCTACGAGCAGTACTTC. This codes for CATSVDHRGGYEQYF.

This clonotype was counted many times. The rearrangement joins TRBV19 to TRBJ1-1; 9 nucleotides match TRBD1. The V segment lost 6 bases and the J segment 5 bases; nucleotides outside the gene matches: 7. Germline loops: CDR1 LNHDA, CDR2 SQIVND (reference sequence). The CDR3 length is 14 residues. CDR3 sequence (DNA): TGTGCCAGTAGAAGTACAGGGGGCCAGACTGAAGCTTTCTTT. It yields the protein CASRSTGGQTEAFF.

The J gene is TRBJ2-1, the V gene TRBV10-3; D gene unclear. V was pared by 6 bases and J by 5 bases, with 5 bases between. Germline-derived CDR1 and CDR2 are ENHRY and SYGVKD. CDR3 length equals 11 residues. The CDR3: CAISSNNEQFF. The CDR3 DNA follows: TGTGCCATCAGCTCGAACAATGAGCAGTTCTTC.

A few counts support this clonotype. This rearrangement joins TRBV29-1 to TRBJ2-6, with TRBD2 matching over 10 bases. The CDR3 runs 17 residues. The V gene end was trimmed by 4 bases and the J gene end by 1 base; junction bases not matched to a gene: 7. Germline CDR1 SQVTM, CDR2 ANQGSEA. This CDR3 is CSVAGAGGRSGANVLTF. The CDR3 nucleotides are TGCAGCGTTGCCGGAGCGGGAGGGCGTTCTGGGGCCAACGTCCTGACTTTC.

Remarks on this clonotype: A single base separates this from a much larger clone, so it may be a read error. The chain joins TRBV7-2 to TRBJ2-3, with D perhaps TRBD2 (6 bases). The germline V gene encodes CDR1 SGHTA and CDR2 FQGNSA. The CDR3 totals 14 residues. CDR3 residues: CASSPMGGTDTRYF. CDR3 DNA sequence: TGTGCCAGCAGCCCAATGGGAGGCACAGATACGCGGTATTTT.